What follows are 29 T cell receptor beta chains derived from one specimen sequenced in a study of cytomegalovirus exposure and HLA in healthy donors. PCR employed 60 Vbeta and 13 Jbeta primers. The method was immunoSEQ multiplex PCR; TCRdb's version includes in-frame clones alone and lacks a portion of them. The table has 90,000 to 120,000 clones, around 85% seen once. Sequenced: PBMCs. The receptors come from a man in his thirties or forties in good health and CMV-seronegative.

The chain carries TRBV10-1 and TRBJ2-7, with 9 bases lining up with TRBD1. The CDR3 extends over 16 amino acids. Germline V gives CDR1 WNHNN, CDR2 SYGVQD (reference sequence). V was clipped by 7 bases and J by 3 bases; unmatched bases: 13. Here the CDR3 DNA reads TGCGCCAGCACTGGAGGGGGACAGGGAGGCGACTACGAGCAGTACTTC. Translation: CASTGGGQGGDYEQYF.

The V call is TRBV4-1, the J call TRBJ2-6, with TRBD1 matching 9 bases. The germline gives CDR1 MGHRA, CDR2 YSYEKL. The CDR3 consists of 17 residues. J gave up 2 bases and V 5 bases, and 7 bases lay outside the gene matches. In DNA form, the CDR3 reads TGCGCCAGCAGCGATGGGACAGGGTGGGCTGGGGCCAACGTCCTGACTTTC. Its protein product is CASSDGTGWAGANVLTF.

V and J are TRBV20-1 and TRBJ2-1; D is ambiguous. The CDR3 length is 11 residues. Germline CDR1 DFQATT, CDR2 SNEGSKA (reference sequence). V gave up 2 bases and J gave up 13 bases, with 12 bases separating them. The CDR3 region is CSARIQRGQFF. The CDR3 nucleotides are TGCAGTGCTAGAATCCAGCGCGGCCAGTTCTTC.

This chain uses TRBV7-2 with TRBJ1-2; tentatively, D is TRBD1 (6 bases). Deletions cut 1 base from V and 8 bases from J, with 17 bases between. The CDR3 extends over 15 amino acids. Germline-derived CDR1 and CDR2 are SGHTA and FQGNSA. The CDR3 coding sequence is TGTGCCAGCAGCTTAGGGAGAACAGGGCTGTGGGGCTACACCTTC. It yields the protein CASSLGRTGLWGYTF.

The chain recombines TRBV7-3 with TRBJ1-2, with 10 positions matching TRBD1. The CDR3 covers 14 residues. J gave up 6 bases and V 5 bases, and 6 bases lay outside the gene matches. The germline V gene has CDR1 SGHTA and CDR2 FQGTGA. The CDR3, as DNA: TGTGCCAGCAGCGGGACAGGGGCGAAGGATGGCTACACCTTC. Its translation: CASSGTGAKDGYTF.

J is TRBJ1-1 and V is TRBV5-1; D remains unclear. The germline V gene has CDR1 SGHRS and CDR2 YFSETQ. The CDR3 consists of 15 residues. V shed 4 bases and J shed 1 base, with 14 bases lying between them. This CDR3 is CASSRGEPENTEAFF. The CDR3 DNA reads TGCGCCAGCAGCCGCGGGGAACCGGAGAACACTGAAGCTTTCTTT.

The CDR3 loop is CASSLSGGVYEQYF. The CDR3, as DNA: TGCGCCAGCAGCTTGTCGGGGGGAGTTTACGAGCAGTACTTC. The chain joins TRBV5-1 to TRBJ2-7, with 7 bases lining up with TRBD2. The CDR3 spans 14 residues. The V gene end was trimmed by 1 base and the J gene end by 4 bases; junction bases not matched to a gene: 5. The germline V gene has CDR1 SGHRS and CDR2 YFSETQ.

This chain joins TRBV19 and TRBJ2-5, with D tentatively TRBD2 (5 bases). The CDR3 is made up of 13 amino acids. The germline CDR1 and CDR2 sequences are LNHDA and SQIVND (reference sequence). V lost 4 bases and J lost 4, with 10 bases in between. CDR3 in DNA: TGTGCCAGTAGTAATGTAGGGAGAGAGACCCAGTACTTC. It translates to CASSNVGRETQYF.

The chain couples TRBV7-6 to TRBJ2-7; TRBD1 matches at 7 bases. CDR3 length: 14 residues. V dropped 5 bases and J dropped 4; count of bases not matched to a gene: 8. CDR1 and CDR2 (germline): SGHVS, FNYEAQ. The CDR3 coding sequence is TGTGCCAGCAGCCCGGGACAGCAGCCATACGAGCAGTACTTC. Amino acids: CASSPGQQPYEQYF.

This CDR3 is CAWRGGGGREKLFF. The CDR3 DNA reads as TGTGCCTGGAGAGGGGGCGGCGGGCGGGAAAAACTGTTTTTT. The chain uses TRBV30 and TRBJ1-4, with 7 bases identical to TRBD1. The CDR3 has 14 amino acids. Germline values: CDR1 GTSNPN, CDR2 SVGIG (reference sequence). V lost 3 bases and J lost 8; bases outside the gene matches: 9.

This clone occurred a few times. V usage is TRBV2 and J usage is TRBJ2-1; 9 bases agree with TRBD1. Germline V lookup: CDR1 SNHLY, CDR2 FYNNEI. The junction had 7 bases not matched to a gene; V was cut back by 4 bases and J by 3 bases. The CDR3 loop spans 16 amino acids. CDR3 sequence (DNA): TGTGCCAGCAGTGTAATGGGACAGGGTGTCTACAATGAGCAGTTCTTC. Its translation: CASSVMGQGVYNEQFF.

The genes are TRBV27 and TRBJ1-1, with no clear D. Trimming removed 8 bases from V and 3 bases from J, with 10 bases in between. The CDR3 consists of 12 residues. Looked up from germline, CDR1 is MNHEY and CDR2 is SMNVEV (reference sequence). CDR3 amino acids: CASARGDTEAFF. DNA of the CDR3: TGTGCCAGCGCCCGGGGTGACACTGAAGCTTTCTTT.

This chain connects TRBV6-5 to TRBJ2-3; 8 nucleotides align to TRBD2. CDR3 size: 15 residues. V was pared by 0 bases and J by 6 bases, with 5 bases of the junction left unmatched. CDR1 and CDR2 from the germline V gene are MNHEY and SVGAGI. The DNA of the CDR3 is TGTGCCAGCAGTTACTCGCCCGGGGGGGAGGATACGCAGTATTTT. Translation: CASSYSPGGEDTQYF.

This sequence joins TRBV9 and TRBJ2-2; 10 bases are a match to TRBD1. With V trimmed by 3 bases and J by 7 bases, 6 bases remained unmatched. The germline gives CDR1 SGDLS, CDR2 YYNGEE. The CDR3 is 15 residues long. The CDR3 sequence: CASSEDRGQVGELFF. CDR3 in DNA: TGTGCCAGCAGCGAAGACAGGGGGCAGGTCGGGGAGCTGTTTTTT.

Of note for this clone: One junction end disagrees with the germline gene, perhaps due to a read error. The chain is built from TRBV23-1 and TRBJ2-1, with a possible D match to TRBD1 (6 bases). TRBV23-1 is reported as an ORF; its role is uncertain. CDR3 length: 14 amino acids. CDR3 loop: CASSPRQGYSEQFF. Here the CDR3 DNA reads TGCGCCAGCAGTCCAAGGCAGGGGTACAGTGAGCAGTTCTTC.

This chain uses TRBV25-1 with TRBJ2-1; 10 positions match TRBD1. CDR1 and CDR2 (germline): MGHDK, SYGVNS. The CDR3 is 13 amino acids. Trimming cost V 5 bases and J 15 bases; bases outside gene matches: 10. The CDR3 sequence: CASSPQGQGGLFF. CDR3 DNA: TGTGCCAGCAGTCCCCAAGGACAGGGGGGGCTGTTCTTC.

This chain uses TRBV4-1 with TRBJ1-1; perhaps TRBD1 as D (5 bases). The CDR3 is 11 amino acids. Per the germline V gene, CDR1 is MGHRA and CDR2 is YSYEKL. V lost 4 bases and J lost 7, with 7 bases in between. The CDR3 protein is CASSPGNEAFF. The CDR3 bases are TGCGCCAGCAGCCCAGGGAATGAAGCTTTCTTT.

This clone was seen just once. The gene calls are TRBV10-3 and TRBJ2-2; possible D gene TRBD2, 5 bases. There are 14 residues in the CDR3. Germline CDR1 is ENHRY and CDR2 is SYGVKD. V was clipped by 0 bases and J by 6 bases, with 8 bases between them. Written as DNA, the CDR3 is TGTGCCATCAGTGAGTCCGGAGCGGCCGGGGAGCTGTTTTTT. Its translation: CAISESGAAGELFF.

The chain recombines TRBV4-2 with TRBJ2-7; 8 nucleotides match TRBD2. The CDR3 has 16 amino acids. Germline CDR1 and CDR2: LGHNA and YNFKEQ. With 0 bases clipped from V and 2 bases from J, the junction kept 6 bases outside the gene matches. CDR3 loop: CASSQDLVAGPYEQYF. DNA for the CDR3: TGTGCCAGCAGCCAAGATCTGGTAGCGGGGCCCTACGAGCAGTACTTC.

The J gene is TRBJ1-2, the V gene TRBV2, with D perhaps TRBD1 (6 bases). Trimming left V 5 bases short and J 5 bases short, with 15 bases between. Germline loops: CDR1 SNHLY, CDR2 FYNNEI. This CDR3 is built from 14 residues. CDR3 protein: CASSLGALGYGYTF. The CDR3 DNA follows: TGTGCCAGCAGTCTGGGGGCCCTGGGGTATGGCTACACCTTC.

This chain uses TRBV6-6 with TRBJ2-1, with D uncertain. Germline values: CDR1 MNHNY, CDR2 SVGAGI (reference sequence). The CDR3 spans 13 residues. V was clipped by 0 bases and J by 7 bases, with 7 bases between them. The CDR3 region is CASSYSMRNEQFF. In DNA, the CDR3 is TGTGCCAGCAGTTACTCGATGCGGAATGAGCAGTTCTTC.

The chain employs TRBV2 and TRBJ1-3, with unresolved D. CDR3 length: 13 residues. Trimming removed 6 bases from V and 6 bases from J, with 12 bases in between. The germline CDR1 and CDR2 sequences are SNHLY and FYNNEI. Here the CDR3 DNA reads TGTGCCAGCAGCGGGGAAAGGGAAAACACCATATATTTT. It codes for CASSGERENTIYF.

The J gene is TRBJ1-2, the V gene TRBV5-5; D uncertain. Trimming took 5 bases from V and 1 from J, leaving 18 bases between them. Germline V CDR1 and CDR2: SGHKS, YYEKEE (reference sequence). The CDR3 contains 16 residues. CDR3 DNA: TGTGCCAGCAGTTCGCTGGGGAAGCGGGGTAACTATGGCTACACCTTC. Translation: CASSSLGKRGNYGYTF.

The chain is built from TRBV7-9 and TRBJ1-2, with D maybe TRBD1 (5 bases). Trimming removed 0 bases from V and 12 bases from J, with 11 bases in between. The CDR3 loop spans 12 amino acids. Germline loops: CDR1 SEHNR, CDR2 FQNEAQ (reference sequence). In DNA, the CDR3 is TGTGCCAGCAGCTTAGCGACAGTGGCGAACACCTTC. Protein sequence: CASSLATVANTF. Full variable domain (missing parts from reference TRBV7-9 and TRBJ1-2): DTGVSQNPRHKITKRGQNVTFRCDPISEHNRLYWYRQTLGQGPEFLTYFQNEAQLEKSRLLSDRFSAERPKGSFSTLEIQRTEQGDSAMYLCASSLATVANTFGSGTRLTVV.

The rearrangement uses TRBV27 and TRBJ2-7, with D unclear. From germline, CDR1 is MNHEY and CDR2 SMNVEV (reference sequence). Trimming stripped 3 bases from V and 5 bases from J, with 14 bases between. This CDR3 has 14 residues. The CDR3 DNA reads TGTGCCAGCAGTTTCGACACTGGCCCTGACGAGCAGTACTTC. Amino acids: CASSFDTGPDEQYF.

This clone showed up just a few times. The rearrangement uses TRBV7-6 and TRBJ2-7; the match to TRBD1 covers 10 bases. Germline lookup yields CDR1 SGHVS and CDR2 FNYEAQ. CDR3 length: 15 residues. The ends lost 3 bases at V and 5 bases at J; junction bases unmatched: 7. The CDR3, as DNA: TGTGCCAGCAGCTTGGATGCCGGGACAGGGGACGAGCAGTACTTC. Its protein product is CASSLDAGTGDEQYF.

The chain is built from TRBV30 and TRBJ1-5, with D perhaps matching TRBD1 (6 bases). From germline, CDR1 is GTSNPN and CDR2 SVGIG (reference sequence). The CDR3 sequence is 14 residues long. V dropped 1 base and J dropped 7 bases, with 14 bases sitting between them. CDR3 DNA sequence: TGTGCCTGGAGTGAGGGGCGGGGGCGACAGCCCCAGCATTTT. Translation gives CAWSEGRGRQPQHF. The full variable domain, completed using reference TRBV30 and TRBJ1-5, is SQTIHQWPATLVQPVGSPLSLECTVEGTSNPNLYWYRQAAGRGLQLLFYSVGIGQISSEVPQNLSASRPQDRQFILSSKKLLLSDSGFYLCAWSEGRGRQPQHFGDGTRLSIL.

This rearrangement joins TRBV4-1 to TRBJ2-5; D may be TRBD2 (6 bases). V gave up 5 bases and J gave up 5 bases, with 12 bases separating them. The CDR3 totals 13 residues. The germline gives CDR1 MGHRA, CDR2 YSYEKL. CDR3 DNA: TGCGCCAGCAGCAATCGGAGGGCTGAGACCCAGTACTTC. Protein sequence: CASSNRRAETQYF.

J is TRBJ2-1 and V is TRBV6-5; no clear D. Germline CDR1 is MNHEY and CDR2 is SVGAGI. The CDR3 covers 15 residues. Between the trimmed V and J ends, which lost 5 bases and 0 bases, there was a span of 11 bases. This CDR3 is CASSPDPGSYNEQFF. As DNA, the CDR3 is TGTGCCAGCAGTCCTGATCCGGGCTCCTACAATGAGCAGTTCTTC.